One and the same sample provided the 17 T cell receptor beta chains below, sequenced in a study of Ad26.COV2.S vaccination and SARS-CoV-2 variants (dated by TCRdb to about 2021). Libraries were built with the immunoSEQ multiplex PCR assay. TCRdb re-hosts the immuneACCESS table, in-frame sequences only. Its copies lack some clones; in the studies checked, an unresolved V gene accounts for under half of them, and the cause for the rest is not known. The sample contains about 440,000 clones, around 91% of them found a single time. The ten top clones hold less than 4.5% of the sample. The treatment or condition label on this specimen signifies: roughly 20 received Ad26.COV2.S at low or high dose, single or two shots; about 5 received placebo; per-sample allocation not given. For vaccine and placebo recipients, the sequenced repertoires came from samples collected on day 63 after the first injection.

Material: peripheral blood, obtained in a trial of Ad26.COV2.S vaccine versus placebo. The source is a person aged 18-65 years who received the Ad26.COV2.S COVID-19 vaccine or a placebo.

This clone was found a few times. J is TRBJ2-5 and V is TRBV14, with D possibly TRBD2 on 6 matching bases. CDR1 is SGHDN and CDR2 is FVKESK in the germline V gene. With 10 bases removed from V and 5 bases from J, the gap between germline ends came to 14 bases. The CDR3 has 12 residues. This chain's CDR3 is CATPGRRETQYF. Here the CDR3 DNA reads TGTGCCACCCCGGGGAGGAGGGAGACCCAGTACTTC.

The chain joins TRBV4-3 to TRBJ2-5; D is possibly TRBD1 (5 bases). There are 16 residues in the CDR3. The V gene lost 0 bases and the J gene lost 5 bases, with 16 bases spanning the gap. Germline V gene lookup returns CDR1 LGHNA and CDR2 YSLEER. CDR3 bases: TGCGCCAGCAGCCAAGATTTGGGAAGGGGCGCGGAGACCCAGTACTTC. Residues: CASSQDLGRGAETQYF.

V usage is TRBV20-1 and J usage is TRBJ2-7, with 9 bases aligning to TRBD2. The V gene's germline CDR1 is DFQATT and CDR2 SNEGSKA (reference sequence). The CDR3 is made up of 11 amino acids. CDR3 region: CRAGGDYEQYF. The DNA for the CDR3 is TGCAGGGCGGGGGGGGACTACGAGCAGTACTTC.

The chain recombines TRBV19 with TRBJ2-4; 8 bases align to TRBD1. Germline V gene data show CDR1 as LNHDA and CDR2 as SQIVND (reference sequence). There are 16 residues in the CDR3. The V segment lost 5 bases and the J segment 1 base; nucleotides outside the gene matches: 7. The CDR3 DNA reads TGTGCCAGTAGTCCGGACAGGGATTGGGCCAAAAACATTCAGTACTTC. It specifies CASSPDRDWAKNIQYF.

The table lists this clone with a count of one. The chain employs TRBV19 and TRBJ2-7, with 12 bases fitting TRBD1. This CDR3 is built from 18 residues. The germline V gene has CDR1 LNHDA and CDR2 SQIVND (reference sequence). The ends lost 1 base at V and 3 bases at J; junction bases unmatched: 10. The CDR3 DNA follows: TGTGCCAGTAGTATAGCCCGAACCGGGACAGGGGGCTTCTACGAGCAGTACTTC. Translation gives CASSIARTGTGGFYEQYF.

The chain combines TRBV18 with TRBJ2-5; TRBD2 aligns across 7 bases. The CDR3 has 16 residues. Unmatched junction bases numbered 12, after V lost 4 bases and J lost 4 bases. The V gene's germline CDR1 is KGHSH and CDR2 LQKENI. The CDR3 reads CASSLLTREVGETQYF. CDR3 in DNA: TGTGCCAGCTCACTCTTAACACGGGAGGTAGGAGAGACCCAGTACTTC.

The chain is built from TRBV11-2 and TRBJ2-1, with 7 positions matching TRBD1. Germline V CDR1 and CDR2: SGHAT, FQNNGV. CDR3 length: 15 residues. The V gene end was trimmed by 2 bases and the J gene end by 3 bases; junction bases not matched to a gene: 4. In nucleotides, the CDR3 is TGTGCCAGCAGCTTAAACAGGGGAAGCTACAATGAGCAGTTCTTC. Its protein is CASSLNRGSYNEQFF.

The chain links TRBV7-3 to TRBJ2-3; 10 bases align to TRBD2. V shed 1 base, J shed 3 bases, and the junction held 7 bases outside the gene matches. The germline V gene has CDR1 SGHTA and CDR2 FQGTGA. The CDR3 spans 17 residues. In DNA form, the CDR3 reads TGTGCCAGCAGCTTAAGGGGGACTAGCGTCAGAACAGATACGCAGTATTTT. As protein: CASSLRGTSVRTDTQYF.

This chain joins TRBV30 and TRBJ1-1, with a tentative D call TRBD1 (6 bases). This CDR3 comprises 14 residues. Germline V CDR1 and CDR2: GTSNPN, SVGIG (reference sequence). Trimming cost V 3 bases and J 2 bases, with 13 bases left between them. CDR3 in amino acids: CAWSPEGQNTEAFF. The CDR3, as DNA: TGTGCCTGGAGCCCAGAGGGACAAAACACTGAAGCTTTCTTT.

The chain employs TRBV5-1 and TRBJ2-2; 7 bases align to TRBD2. Germline lookup yields CDR1 SGHRS and CDR2 YFSETQ. The junction had 3 bases not matched to a gene; V was cut back by 4 bases and J by 0 bases. The CDR3 totals 15 residues. The CDR3 region is CASSPGRANTGELFF. The CDR3 nucleotides are TGCGCCAGCAGCCCAGGGAGGGCGAACACCGGGGAGCTGTTTTTT.

The V gene is TRBV6-5, the J gene TRBJ2-7, with 13 bases aligning to TRBD2. Germline V gene sequence: CDR1 MNHEY, CDR2 SVGAGI. Germline trimming cut 2 bases from V and 3 bases from J; bases unmatched to any gene: 4. This CDR3 is 16 amino acids long. CDR3 residues: CASSYTGLAGDYEQYF. CDR3 sequence (DNA): TGTGCCAGCAGTTACACCGGACTAGCGGGAGACTACGAGCAGTACTTC.

This sequence joins TRBV9 and TRBJ1-1; 8 positions match TRBD1. V trimming: 4 bases; J trimming: 10 bases; junction bases outside the gene matches: 15. Germline V gene lookup returns CDR1 SGDLS and CDR2 YYNGEE. There are 15 residues in the CDR3. The CDR3 DNA follows: TGTGCCAGCAGCCCAGAGGGCAGGGGGCTCTCTCCAGCTTTCTTT. As protein: CASSPEGRGLSPAFF.

The V and J genes are TRBV29-1 and TRBJ1-1; D gene unclear. Germline lookup yields CDR1 SQVTM and CDR2 ANQGSEA. V lost 4 bases to trimming and J lost 7 bases, with 16 bases between them. This CDR3 region has 13 residues. For the CDR3, the DNA is TGCAGCGTTGGGGGAGGCGGATCCTATGAAGCTTTCTTT. This translates into CSVGGGGSYEAFF.

The chain is built from TRBV15 and TRBJ2-7; D possibly uses TRBD1 or TRBD2 (5 bases each). CDR1 is LNHNV, CDR2 YYDKDF, per germline (reference sequence). The CDR3 is 15 amino acids. Trimming took 0 bases from V and 4 from J, leaving 13 bases between them. CDR3 DNA: TGTGCCACCAGCAGAGATCGGGACGGGAATTACGAGCAGTACTTC. Amino acid sequence: CATSRDRDGNYEQYF.

The chain links TRBV7-9 to TRBJ2-2; D unresolved. The CDR3 extends over 14 amino acids. Germline CDR1 is SEHNR and CDR2 is FQNEAQ (reference sequence). Trimming removed 4 bases at V and 5 bases at J, with 11 bases between. CDR3 region: CASSSIQVTGELFF. The CDR3 nucleotides read TGTGCCAGCAGCTCGATACAAGTAACCGGGGAGCTGTTTTTT.

The CDR3 bases are TGTGCCAGCAGGAAGAACTTAGGGTCGGGAAACACCGGGGAGCTGTTTTTT. Protein product: CASRKNLGSGNTGELFF. This chain links TRBV6-4 with TRBJ2-2, with D perhaps matching TRBD2 (5 bases). The CDR3 is 17 residues long. The germline V gene has CDR1 MRHNA and CDR2 SNTAGT. Trimming cost V 6 bases and J 2 bases, with 19 bases left between them.

The genes are TRBV13 and TRBJ1-6; possibly TRBD1 for D (6 bases). This CDR3 is built from 16 residues. Germline values: CDR1 PRHDT, CDR2 FYEKMQ (reference sequence). V was trimmed by 1 base and J by 7 bases, leaving 14 bases between them. The CDR3 region has the DNA TGTGCCAGCAGCTTAGTGGGGGCAGGGTTCAATTCACCCCTCCACTTT. This gives the protein CASSLVGAGFNSPLHF.